What follows are 17 T cell receptor beta chains derived from one specimen sequenced in a study of blood T cell repertoires in COVID-19. Profiling relied on immunoSEQ multiplex PCR, and the TCRdb table lists in-frame clones only, not all of them. The sample has approximately 150,000 clones; around 82% are singletons. Sequenced: peripheral blood. These receptors were taken from a man in his 60s with acute or convalescent COVID-19.

Only one count was recorded for this clone. The chain employs TRBV7-2 and TRBJ1-2, with a possible D match to TRBD1 (5 bases). Trimming took 7 bases from V and 7 from J, leaving 25 bases between them. Germline assignment: CDR1 SGHTA and CDR2 FQGNSA. This CDR3 has 16 residues. CDR3 nucleotides: TGTGCCAGCAACTCTCCTGCAGGGCTCCTAGTTAGTGGCTACACCTTC. Encoded protein: CASNSPAGLLVSGYTF.

The rearrangement uses TRBV7-2 and TRBJ2-7, with D perhaps matching TRBD2 (5 bases). Germline loops: CDR1 SGHTA, CDR2 FQGNSA. The CDR3 contains 12 residues. The V gene lost 5 bases and the J gene lost 11 bases, with 16 bases spanning the gap. The CDR3: CASSDTGIGEYF. The CDR3 DNA is TGTGCCAGCAGCGACACCGGGATCGGGGAGTACTTC.

This chain connects TRBV30 to TRBJ1-5; 8 nucleotides match TRBD1. This CDR3 has 14 amino acids. CDR1 is GTSNPN and CDR2 is SVGIG in the germline V gene (reference sequence). The V segment lost 1 base and the J segment 9 bases; nucleotides outside the gene matches: 8. The CDR3 nucleotides read TGTGCCTGGAGTGGGGGACAGGCCTCAATGCCCCAGCATTTT. Encoded protein: CAWSGGQASMPQHF.

This chain uses TRBV7-2 with TRBJ2-3; 10 nucleotides align to TRBD2. The CDR3 is made up of 16 amino acids. Germline lookup yields CDR1 SGHTA and CDR2 FQGNSA. The trim removed 4 bases at V and 1 base at J, leaving 5 bases unmatched. The DNA for the CDR3 is TGTGCCAGCAGCTCAGCGGGAGGGTATCGCACAGATACGCAGTATTTT. This sequence encodes CASSSAGGYRTDTQYF.

The V and J genes are TRBV9 and TRBJ1-1; 10 nucleotides line up with TRBD1. Per germline, CDR1 SGDLS and CDR2 YYNGEE. V was pared by 4 bases and J by 3 bases, with 3 bases of the junction left unmatched. This CDR3 comprises 14 residues. The CDR3 spells CASSRQGADTEAFF. DNA for the CDR3: TGTGCCAGCAGCAGACAGGGGGCCGACACTGAAGCTTTCTTT.

This chain links TRBV2 with TRBJ2-3; 8 nucleotides align to TRBD2. The CDR3 runs 14 residues. Germline lookup yields CDR1 SNHLY and CDR2 FYNNEI. Trimming cost V 5 bases and J 4 bases; bases outside gene matches: 5. CDR3 region: CASSQRESADTQYF. The CDR3 DNA reads as TGTGCCAGCAGTCAGCGGGAGTCGGCAGATACGCAGTATTTT.

The chain has TRBV19 and TRBJ1-2, with D unresolved. The V and J ends lost 5 bases and 1 base respectively, with 14 bases between them. Germline V gene sequence: CDR1 LNHDA, CDR2 SQIVND (reference sequence). This CDR3 comprises 15 residues. This chain's CDR3 is CASSSDFRLNYGYTF. CDR3 sequence (DNA): TGTGCCAGTAGTTCAGACTTTCGCCTTAACTATGGCTACACCTTC.

The chain joins TRBV28 to TRBJ2-2, with TRBD1 matching over 12 bases. J was trimmed by 3 bases and V by 4 bases; bases with no gene match: 3. The CDR3 loop spans 16 amino acids. Germline lookup yields CDR1 MDHEN and CDR2 SYDVKM. CDR3 bases: TGTGCCAGCAGTTCCGGGACAGGGGGCTACACCGGGGAGCTGTTTTTT. Protein: CASSSGTGGYTGELFF.

The chain employs TRBV5-1 and TRBJ1-1; D is ambiguous. The length of the CDR3 is 14 residues. V gave up 5 bases and J gave up 1 base, with 12 bases separating them. Germline V gene data show CDR1 as SGHRS and CDR2 as YFSETQ. The DNA for the CDR3 is TGCGCCAGCAGTTCCGGGGTGCCGAACACTGAAGCTTTCTTT. As protein: CASSSGVPNTEAFF.

This rearrangement joins TRBV3-1 (or the pseudogene TRBV3-2) to TRBJ1-1; 10 bases agree with TRBD1. The junction had 1 base not matched to a gene; V was cut back by 3 bases and J by 3 bases. Germline V gene sequence: CDR1 LGHDT, CDR2 YNNKEL (reference sequence). The CDR3 consists of 14 residues. Here the CDR3 reads CASSHGQGDTEAFF. The CDR3 DNA sequence: TGTGCCAGCAGCCACGGACAGGGGGACACTGAAGCTTTCTTT.

The rearrangement joins TRBV5-1 to TRBJ1-2, with D possibly TRBD1 on 6 matching bases. This CDR3 is 16 amino acids long. Germline CDR1 and CDR2: SGHRS and YFSETQ. V lost 2 bases and J lost 3, with 17 bases in between. CDR3 loop: CASSFTSTGLHYGYTF. CDR3 DNA: TGCGCCAGCAGCTTTACCTCCACAGGGCTTCACTATGGCTACACCTTC.

The table lists this clone with a count of one. V usage is TRBV4-2 and J usage is TRBJ2-1; the match to TRBD2 covers 8 bases. Germline V gives CDR1 LGHNA, CDR2 YNFKEQ. The V segment lost 5 bases and the J segment 0 bases; nucleotides outside the gene matches: 9. This CDR3 spans 17 amino acids. Here the CDR3 DNA reads TGTGCCAGCAGCACAACTAGCGGACACTCCTCCTACAATGAGCAGTTCTTC. This encodes CASSTTSGHSSYNEQFF.

The genes are TRBV4-1 and TRBJ2-5, with 10 bases matching TRBD1. Trimming removed 0 bases from V and 4 bases from J; junction bases left unmatched: 8. The germline gives CDR1 MGHRA, CDR2 YSYEKL. This CDR3 comprises 17 residues. The CDR3 DNA is TGCGCCAGCAGCCAAGAAGTCGACAGGGGGCGCGGAGAGACCCAGTACTTC. Translation: CASSQEVDRGRGETQYF.

The rearrangement uses TRBV5-1 and TRBJ2-7; 8 bases map to TRBD1. This CDR3 has 14 residues. V shed 4 bases and J 7 bases; nucleotides not matched to a gene: 10. Per the germline V gene, CDR1 is SGHRS and CDR2 is YFSETQ. CDR3 nucleotide sequence: TGCGCCAGCAGCGGGACAGGCAACCCCTCAGAGCAGTACTTC. This gives the protein CASSGTGNPSEQYF.

This clone was recorded only once. The chain employs TRBV6-4 and TRBJ2-1; the D is unclear. V lost 4 bases to trimming and J lost 8 bases, with 12 bases between them. CDR1 is MRHNA and CDR2 is SNTAGT in the germline V gene. The CDR3 has 13 amino acids. The CDR3 spells CASSVSRGHEQFF. DNA for the CDR3: TGTGCCAGCAGTGTTTCTAGAGGCCATGAGCAGTTCTTC.

This chain connects TRBV6-6 to TRBJ2-7; the match to TRBD1 covers 7 bases. The trim removed 5 bases at V and 5 bases at J, leaving 12 bases unmatched. Germline V gene data show CDR1 as MNHNY and CDR2 as SVGAGI (reference sequence). The CDR3 contains 15 residues. CDR3 sequence: CASSPQGLGTDEQYF. The CDR3 DNA reads TGTGCCAGCAGTCCCCAGGGGCTCGGGACAGACGAGCAGTACTTC.

This chain links TRBV5-8 with TRBJ2-3; possible D gene TRBD2, 6 bases. Trimming took 4 bases from V and 3 from J, leaving 15 bases between them. The CDR3 spans 15 residues. From germline, CDR1 is SGHTS and CDR2 YDEGEE. Here the CDR3 reads CASSRLGGLTDTQYF. The CDR3 bases are TGTGCCAGCAGCCGACTAGGTGGTCTGACAGATACGCAGTATTTT.